The sequence of this TCR beta chain was determined in a study of cytotoxic CD8 clonotypes in ibrutinib-treated CLL (dated by TCRdb to about 2021). About the study as a whole: The cohort was composed of roughly ten relapsed/refractory and around 15 treatment-naive patients; IGHV unmutated status was identified in fewer than 18 patients. On average, each sample had about 250,000 productive templates and about 89,000 productive rearrangements. Responses were partial in around 25 patients and complete in 2; after median approximately 67 months follow-up, approximately 15 stayed in remission and some twelve progressed. Cryopreserved peripheral blood mononuclear cells were obtained prior to treatment, at the time of response, and at either disease progression or sustained remission. Longitudinal samples were available for about 30% of the 86 trial participants. Response samples were taken after a median of roughly a year on treatment, ranging from 6 to 36 months. Every remission and progressive disease sample was obtained while ibrutinib was still being received by the patients. Findings and caveats that apply to the study as a whole: Sampling times were not matched between sustained-remission and progressing patients, and lymph node repertoires were not studied. Clonality rose at ibrutinib response, remained stable during sustained remission, and dropped back toward baseline at progression. Public clonotypes were found to be uncommon and were observed to contract or remain stable during treatment; the increase in clonality was shown to reflect expansion of private clonotypes at ibrutinib response. Baseline clonality was found to be higher than that of age-matched healthy donors and was strongly correlated with circulating CD8+ T-cell counts.

On a MiSeq, deep resolution sequencing aimed for a depth between 1 in 1 million and 1 in 200,000 T cells, with each clonotype covered 10x on average. TCR beta libraries were generated with the immunoSEQ hsTCRB Kit. Processing in the source paper ran as follows. ImmunoSEQ Data Assistant and ImmunoSEQ Analyzer were used for data analysis, and V, D and J genes were assigned according to IMGT definitions. Clonality, with values ranging from 0 to 1, was calculated as one minus the normalized Shannon entropy of productive rearrangement frequencies. Only overrepresented clonotypes making up at least 0.05% of the repertoire of each patient were included in the public clonotype analysis. Some 13 age-matched healthy donor repertoires from immuneACCESS served as clonality controls. The source is immuneACCESS, and TCRdb retained only in-frame sequences with V and J called. Part of the clones is not carried over; for the studies checked, unresolved V genes explain less than half of this, and the remainder is unexplained. That table supplies the V and J calls and clone size; D and trimming were determined from the DNA. The sample contains about 140,000 clones, approximately 80% of them found a single time. The ten most abundant clones make up roughly 4.7% of the sample.

The time point tag for this specimen amounts to: around 25 months on ibrutinib. For TCR beta library preparation, roughly 2 micrograms of genomic DNA were extracted from the cryopreserved PBMCs. Longitudinal blood samples from CLL patients receiving ibrutinib monotherapy were subjected to high-throughput TCR beta sequencing. Patients were enrolled in a phase 2 open-label single-center ibrutinib monotherapy trial. From the cysteine up to the phenylalanine, the CDR3 has a length of 15 residues. Only CDR3 DNA remains: 45 bases, in frame from the first base. CDR1 SGDLS and CDR2 YYNGEE were looked up in the germline V gene. Relative to germline, V is 1 base shorter and J is 0 bases shorter, with 10 bases between their ends. The count of this clone is one. The clone's antigen remains unknown. It has no much larger one-base neighbor in the sample; base qualities were not kept.

The chain was built from TRBV9 and TRBJ1-2; the D gene is not confidently resolved. The receptor comes from a human donor with chronic lymphocytic leukemia. Sequencing was performed on PBMCs, taken after 24 months of ibrutinib treatment. The nucleotide sequence reads TGTGCCAGCAGCGTAACCCTCGACCCTAACTATGGCTACACCTTC. Translated, this is CASSVTLDPNYGYTF.